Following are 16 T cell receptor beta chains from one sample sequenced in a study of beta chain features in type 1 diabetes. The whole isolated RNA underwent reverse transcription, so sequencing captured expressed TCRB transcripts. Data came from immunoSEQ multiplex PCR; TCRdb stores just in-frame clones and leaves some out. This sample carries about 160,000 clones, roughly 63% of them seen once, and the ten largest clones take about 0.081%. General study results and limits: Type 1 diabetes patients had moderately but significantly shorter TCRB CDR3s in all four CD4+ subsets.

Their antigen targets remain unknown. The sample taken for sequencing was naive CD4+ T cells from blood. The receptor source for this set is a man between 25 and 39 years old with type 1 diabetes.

The CDR3 DNA reads TGCAGCGATGGACAGAGCTATGGCTACACCTTC. This codes for CSDGQSYGYTF. This rearrangement joins TRBV29-1 to TRBJ1-2, with D tentatively TRBD1 (6 bases). Germline assignment: CDR1 SQVTM and CDR2 ANQGSEA. V lost 7 bases and J lost 4, with 10 bases in between. The CDR3 length is 11 residues.

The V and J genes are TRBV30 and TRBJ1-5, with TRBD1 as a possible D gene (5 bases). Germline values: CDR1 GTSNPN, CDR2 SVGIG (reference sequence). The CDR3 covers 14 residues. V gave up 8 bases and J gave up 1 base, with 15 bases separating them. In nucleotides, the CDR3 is TGTGCCGCATCATCCTGGGGGAGCAATCAGCCCCAGCATTTT. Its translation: CAASSWGSNQPQHF.

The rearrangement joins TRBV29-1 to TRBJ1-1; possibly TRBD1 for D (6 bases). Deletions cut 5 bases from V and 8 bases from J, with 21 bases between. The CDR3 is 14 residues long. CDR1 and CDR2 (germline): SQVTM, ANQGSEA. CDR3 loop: CSVSRWGQGPEAFF. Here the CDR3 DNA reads TGCAGCGTTTCCAGATGGGGACAAGGCCCAGAAGCTTTCTTT.

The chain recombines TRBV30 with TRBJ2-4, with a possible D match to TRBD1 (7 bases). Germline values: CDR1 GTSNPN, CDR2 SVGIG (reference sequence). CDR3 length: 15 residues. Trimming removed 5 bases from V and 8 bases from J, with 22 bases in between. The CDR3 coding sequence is TGTGCCTGGGTAAGGGCGGGACAGCGAGGGGACATTCAGTACTTC. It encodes CAWVRAGQRGDIQYF.

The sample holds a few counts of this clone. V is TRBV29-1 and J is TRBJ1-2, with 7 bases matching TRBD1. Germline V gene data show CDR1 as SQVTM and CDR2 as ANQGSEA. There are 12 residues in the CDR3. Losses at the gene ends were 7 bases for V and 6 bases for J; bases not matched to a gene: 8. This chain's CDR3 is CSERTGEDGYTF. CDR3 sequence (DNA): TGCAGCGAAAGAACAGGGGAGGATGGCTACACCTTC.

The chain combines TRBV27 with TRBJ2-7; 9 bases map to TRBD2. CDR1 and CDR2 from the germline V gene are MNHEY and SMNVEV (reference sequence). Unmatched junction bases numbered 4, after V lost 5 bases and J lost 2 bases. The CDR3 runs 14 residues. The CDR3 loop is CASSERGAPYEQYF. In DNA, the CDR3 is TGTGCCAGCAGTGAGCGGGGGGCACCCTACGAGCAGTACTTC.

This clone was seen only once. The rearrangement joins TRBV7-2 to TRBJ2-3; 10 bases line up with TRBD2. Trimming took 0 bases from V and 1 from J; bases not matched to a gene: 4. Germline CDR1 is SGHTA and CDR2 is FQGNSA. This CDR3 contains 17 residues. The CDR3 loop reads CASSLAVGLAGTDTQYF. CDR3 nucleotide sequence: TGTGCCAGCAGCTTAGCGGTAGGACTAGCGGGCACAGATACGCAGTATTTT.

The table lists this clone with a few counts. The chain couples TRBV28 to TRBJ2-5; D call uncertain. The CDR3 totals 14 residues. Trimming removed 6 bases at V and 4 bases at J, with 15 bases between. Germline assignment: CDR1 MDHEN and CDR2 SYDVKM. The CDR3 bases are TGTGCCAGCAGCCTCCTGGGTATAGGAGAGACCCAGTACTTC. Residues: CASSLLGIGETQYF. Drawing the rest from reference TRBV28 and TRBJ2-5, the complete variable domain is DVKVTQSSRYLVKRTGEKVFLECVQDMDHENMFWYRQDPGLGLRLIYFSYDVKMKEKGDIPEGYSVSREKKERFSLILESASTNQTSMYLCASSLLGIGETQYFGPGTRLLVL.

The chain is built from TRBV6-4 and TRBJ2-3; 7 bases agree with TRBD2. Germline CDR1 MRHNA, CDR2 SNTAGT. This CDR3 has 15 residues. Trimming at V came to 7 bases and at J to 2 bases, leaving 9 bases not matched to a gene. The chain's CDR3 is CASTPTGGTTDTQYF. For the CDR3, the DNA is TGTGCCAGCACCCCGACGGGGGGTACCACAGATACGCAGTATTTT.

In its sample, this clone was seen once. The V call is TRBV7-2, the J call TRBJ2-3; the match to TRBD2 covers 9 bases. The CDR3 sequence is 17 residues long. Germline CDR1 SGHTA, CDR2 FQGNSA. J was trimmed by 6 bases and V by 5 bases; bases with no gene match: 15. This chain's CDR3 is CASSPSSRLAGWDTQYF. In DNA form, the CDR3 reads TGTGCCAGCAGCCCTAGTTCGCGGCTAGCGGGATGGGATACGCAGTATTTT.

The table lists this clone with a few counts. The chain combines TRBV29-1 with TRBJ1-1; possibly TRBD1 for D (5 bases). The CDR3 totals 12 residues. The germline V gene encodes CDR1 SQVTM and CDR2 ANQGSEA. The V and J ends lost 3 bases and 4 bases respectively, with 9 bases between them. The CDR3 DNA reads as TGCAGCGTTGATTCAGGGTTCACTGAAGCTTTCTTT. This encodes CSVDSGFTEAFF. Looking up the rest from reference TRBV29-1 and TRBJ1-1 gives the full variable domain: SAVISQKPSRDICQRGTSLTIQCQVDSQVTMMFWYRQQPGQSLTLIATANQGSEATYESGFVIDKFPISRPNLTFSTLTVSNMSPEDSSIYLCSVDSGFTEAFFGQGTRLTVV.

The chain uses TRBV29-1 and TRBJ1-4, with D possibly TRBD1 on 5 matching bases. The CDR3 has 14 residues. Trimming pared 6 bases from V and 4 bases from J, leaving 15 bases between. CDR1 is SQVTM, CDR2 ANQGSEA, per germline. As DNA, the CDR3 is TGCAGCGTGGCCCAGGGACGGGTTAATGAAAAACTGTTTTTT. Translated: CSVAQGRVNEKLFF. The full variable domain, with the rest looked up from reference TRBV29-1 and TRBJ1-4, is SAVISQKPSRDICQRGTSLTIQCQVDSQVTMMFWYRQQPGQSLTLIATANQGSEATYESGFVIDKFPISRPNLTFSTLTVSNMSPEDSSIYLCSVAQGRVNEKLFFGSGTQLSVL.

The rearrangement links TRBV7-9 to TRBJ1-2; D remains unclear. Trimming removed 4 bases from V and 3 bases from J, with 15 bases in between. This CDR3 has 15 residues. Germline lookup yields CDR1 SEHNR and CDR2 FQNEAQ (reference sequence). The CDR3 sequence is CASSSQPVSYYGYTF. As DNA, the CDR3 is TGTGCCAGCAGCTCTCAACCGGTATCGTACTATGGCTACACCTTC. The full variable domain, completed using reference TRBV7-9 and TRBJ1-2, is DTGVSQNPRHKITKRGQNVTFRCDPISEHNRLYWYRQTLGQGPEFLTYFQNEAQLEKSRLLSDRFSAERPKGSFSTLEIQRTEQGDSAMYLCASSSQPVSYYGYTFGSGTRLTVV.

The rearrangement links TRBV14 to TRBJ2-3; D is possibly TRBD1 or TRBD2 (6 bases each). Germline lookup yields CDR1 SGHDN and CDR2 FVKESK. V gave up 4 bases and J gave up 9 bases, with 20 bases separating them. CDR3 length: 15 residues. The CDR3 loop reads CASSLLRGLHVTQYF. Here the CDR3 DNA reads TGTGCCAGCAGCCTCTTACGGGGGCTTCACGTGACGCAGTATTTT.

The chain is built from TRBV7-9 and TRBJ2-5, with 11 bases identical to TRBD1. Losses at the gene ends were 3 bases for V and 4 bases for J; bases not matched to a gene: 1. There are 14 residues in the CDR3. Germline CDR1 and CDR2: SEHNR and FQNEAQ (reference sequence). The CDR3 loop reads CASSFGTGGETQYF. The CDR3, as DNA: TGTGCCAGCAGCTTCGGGACAGGGGGAGAGACCCAGTACTTC.

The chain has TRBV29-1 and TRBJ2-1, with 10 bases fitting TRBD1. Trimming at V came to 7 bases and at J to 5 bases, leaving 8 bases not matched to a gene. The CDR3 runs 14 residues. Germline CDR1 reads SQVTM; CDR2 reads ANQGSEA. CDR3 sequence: CSARPGQGNNEQFF. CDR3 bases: TGCAGCGCGAGACCGGGACAGGGGAACAATGAGCAGTTCTTC.